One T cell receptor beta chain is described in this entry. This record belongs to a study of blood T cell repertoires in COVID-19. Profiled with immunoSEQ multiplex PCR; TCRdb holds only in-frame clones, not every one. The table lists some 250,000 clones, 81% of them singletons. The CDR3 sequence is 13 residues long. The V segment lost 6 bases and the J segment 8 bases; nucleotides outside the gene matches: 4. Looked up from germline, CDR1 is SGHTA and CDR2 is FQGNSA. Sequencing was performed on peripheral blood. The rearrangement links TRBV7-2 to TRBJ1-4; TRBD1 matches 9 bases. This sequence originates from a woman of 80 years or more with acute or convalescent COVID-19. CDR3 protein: CASSGTGWEKLFF. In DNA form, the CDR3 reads TGTGCCAGCAGTGGGACAGGGTGGGAAAAACTGTTTTTT.